This TCR beta chain appears in the sequencing data of a study of cytomegalovirus exposure and HLA in healthy donors (dated by TCRdb to the late 2010s). Regarding the complete study: An earlier analysis of some 600 of the donors reported around 280 Gb of sequence data and 117 million unique TCR beta sequences obtained from roughly 180 million T cells. An early release covering roughly 580 HLA-typed donors comprised roughly 300 gigabases of sequencing data and some 79 million unique TCR sequences. Of the approximately 400 genotyped donors, 70% to 90% were placed in the genetic ancestry cluster associated with self-reported Caucasian donors. The aim of the study was to test whether cataloging public T cell receptors could identify signatures of past pathogen exposure. The study profiled the T cell repertoires of some 610 subjects by immunosequencing and related them to cytomegalovirus serostatus. In addition to the first cohort of around 670 subjects, a separate validation cohort of 120 different subjects was used. To predict cytomegalovirus infection status, the study brought together high-throughput TCR immunosequencing, statistical association of individual TCRs with disease status, and machine learning. A later analysis re-analyzed previously published TCR beta repertoires from 650 to 800 donors and added high-resolution HLA genotyping to study TCR occurrence patterns. Rather than drawing on any new phenotypic data, the later analysis identified candidate immune exposures from TCR beta sequences and the way those sequences occurred across donors. In an earlier analysis of 587 of the donors, high-throughput TCR beta sequencing was used to judge whether each TCR beta V gene segment behaved as functional or pseudogenic. Donor age, sex, ethnicity and CMV serostatus were collected together with the repertoire data. A later genetic analysis used genome-wide SNP genotypes for about 65% of the roughly 670 donors, treating that subset as a discovery cohort. Every discovery cohort repertoire had been produced on one sequencing platform. HLA typing included class I and class II loci at four-digit resolution. Typing coverage varied by locus: roughly 629-640 donors for A, B, C, DRB1 and DQB1; 500 to 550 for DQA1; some 610 for DPA1; 400 to 480 for DPB1. Four to six DR-DQ haplotypes were handled as single units for association and clustering, since linkage in the cohort was strong. Across about 380 genotyped donors of the cohort, an average of roughly 250,000 unique TCR beta nucleotide sequences per donor were sequenced, and approximately 19% of those sequences were non-productive. The paper as a whole reports these results and caveats: Because HLA typing was unavailable for some donors at each locus, only the typed subset was used in association tests. In a later analysis, more than 15,000 TCR beta sequences were associated with specific HLA alleles at a false discovery rate of 0.05. Broadly in line with IMGT annotations, most TCR beta V segments showed up in productive rearrangements about 87% or about 30% of the time in an earlier analysis of some 590 of the donors. The study gave a list of some 150 TCR beta chains associated with cytomegalovirus. A further reported finding was that TCR beta sequences accurately predicted the HLA-A and HLA-B alleles for most subjects in the first cohort. For the cohort, immune exposure information was limited to CMV serostatus. Because counts were too low, 15 to 20 rarely observed V segments, including chromosome 9 orphons, were excluded from the earlier analysis of 587 of the donors. In a later analysis, the rate of TCR association differed among HLA loci, with DRB1 alleles having the most associated TCRs and HLA-C alleles having the fewest. In a later genetic analysis, a missense DCLRE1C variant was associated with V-gene and J-gene trimming of TCR beta chains, and the association was replicated in an independent cohort. According to a later genetic analysis, donors in an Asian-associated ancestry cluster had fewer N-insertions in productive TCRs than the roughly 700-donor mean. Sequencing depth was assumed to be roughly uniform across donors in the presence/absence analyses, though that assumption may not hold. Correlated functional status among segregating V segments might reflect linkage disequilibrium, but an unknown experimental factor could not be ruled out. A cluster of highly shared sequence variants was judged likely to be a technical artifact of the sequencing pipeline. A later analysis found that HLA-associated TCR beta chains were more clonally expanded and had lower generation probabilities than equally common non-associated chains. When HLA alleles, especially DR and DQ, strongly co-occurred, attributing TCR associations to individual alleles was difficult. Some IMGT-functional V segments, including TRBV6-2 and TRBV6-3, could not be distinguished by the 87-base-pair reads and were therefore excluded. Across donors, most TCR sequences were observed very rarely, whereas some public TCRs were present in many individuals. In vitro tests confirmed that a few of the cytomegalovirus-associated TCR beta chains recognize cytomegalovirus antigens. The cohort was sequenced for TCR beta chains only, and without alpha or paired-chain data the features that could be detected were limited. The authors suggested that the approach could potentially be extended to other disease states and immunological phenotypes. According to a later analysis, parvovirus B19, influenza, CMV and Epstein-Barr virus appeared linked to several top co-occurrence clusters. The classifier was reported to diagnose cytomegalovirus status with high specificity and sensitivity in both the original cohort and the validation cohort. In a later analysis, most CMV-associated TCR beta chains were found to appear HLA-restricted, with HLA associations seemingly driven largely by CMV exposure.

Points on this clone: Its antigen remains undetermined. Per-base qualities were not stored, and no clone one base away is much larger.

The method was the immunoSEQ multiplex PCR assay. For the multiplex PCR, a mixture combining 60 forward primers for TCR Vbeta segments and 13 reverse primers for TCR Jbeta segments was used. A multiplex PCR assay on genomic DNA amplified the CDR3 region of rearranged TCR beta genes. On the Illumina HiSeq System, the amplified TCR beta libraries were sequenced as 87-base-pair reads. The original pipeline was this. Across the 670 or so repertoires, a later analysis counted 80 million or so unique TCR beta chains, some 11 million of which were shared by at least two donors. To remove PCR and sequencing errors, raw reads were error-corrected and collapsed into unique sequences using a nearest-neighbor algorithm that merged closely related sequences. CDR3 sequences were aligned to IMGT reference sequences to assign V, D and J gene segments. For a sequence to be retained, a match of at least six nucleotides to both a V gene segment and a J gene segment was required. Rearrangements were called productive when the CDR3 lacked stop codons and stayed in frame with V and J; all others were non-productive. CDR3 was defined by IMGT convention, running from the second conserved V-encoded cysteine to the conserved J-encoded phenylalanine. The earlier analysis of around 640 of the donors excluded sequences that lacked an unambiguous match to a single V gene segment. In an earlier analysis of a few hundred of the donors, V segments were called functional above 56.7% productive rearrangements and were called segregating when the between-donor standard deviation exceeded 5%. A statistical classification framework was developed to diagnose cytomegalovirus status using the catalog of TCR beta chain sequences. V and J gene assignment, in a later analysis, came from comparing TCR nucleotide sequences with IMGT/GENE-DB human TR gene sequences. A later analysis assigned CDR3 sequences and most-parsimonious VDJ recombination scenarios with the TCRdist pipeline. A later analysis defined each TCR beta chain by its CDR3 amino acid sequence plus V-gene family, and excluded reads lacking a unique V-gene family. As a way to deal with suspected cross-contamination and a sequencing artifact, a later analysis dropped roughly 600 nucleotide sequences that were highly shared and had low generation probability. A later analysis calculated a clonal expansion index for each public chain from normalized within-repertoire ranks of inferred template counts. Generation probabilities in a later analysis came from a VDJ recombination model fitted to out-of-frame rearrangements, and those results were checked against IGoR. Hypergeometric tests were used in a later analysis to score TCR-TCR, TCR-HLA and TCR-CMV co-occurrence, with a repertoire-size bias correction applied to the TCR pairs. A later analysis estimated false discovery rates by permuting HLA or CMV assignments 20 times. In a later analysis, co-occurring TCRs were grouped using DBSCAN, with TCRdist sequence similarity added in when clustering inside HLA-allele-positive subsets. Repertoires with fewer than 30,000 or more than 120,000 public chains, plus five repertoires with anomalous nucleotide sharing, were excluded from co-occurrence clustering. The table was pulled from immuneACCESS by TCRdb, which kept in-frame rearrangements only. Such tables lose some clones; where checked, under half of the loss comes from unresolved V genes, and the rest has no known cause. That table furnishes V, J and clone size, whereas the DNA furnished D and trimming. In this sample the table shows some 52,000 clones, more than 65% of which occur a single time. The ten biggest clones cover less than 9.5% of the sample.

In total, over 600 healthy bone marrow donors made up the cohort. At the time of sampling, every cohort member was nominally healthy, though immune exposures that went unrecorded were likely present. The donor tested CMV seronegative, placing the donor among the 300 to 400 seronegative members of the cohort. Each donor provided a peripheral blood sample, and peripheral blood mononuclear cells were used for TCR beta sequencing. Genomic DNA was extracted from the blood cell samples with the Qiagen DNeasy Blood Extraction Kit. V and J are truncated by 3 bases and 0 bases respectively, leaving an intervening sequence of 9 bases. The germline V gene supplies CDR1 SNHLY and CDR2 FYNNEI. Reading from cysteine to phenylalanine, the CDR3 counts 15 amino acids. Only the CDR3 region is kept as DNA, spanning 45 bases read in frame from base 1.

The sample consisted of PBMCs. The receptor was derived from a woman between 45 and 60 years old in good health and CMV-seronegative. The chain is made from TRBV2 and TRBJ1-5, with the D gene too uncertain to name. The CDR3 amino acid sequence is: CASSEAGDSNQPQHF. The DNA sequence is TGTGCCAGCAGTGAGGCAGGCGATAGCAATCAGCCCCAGCATTTT.